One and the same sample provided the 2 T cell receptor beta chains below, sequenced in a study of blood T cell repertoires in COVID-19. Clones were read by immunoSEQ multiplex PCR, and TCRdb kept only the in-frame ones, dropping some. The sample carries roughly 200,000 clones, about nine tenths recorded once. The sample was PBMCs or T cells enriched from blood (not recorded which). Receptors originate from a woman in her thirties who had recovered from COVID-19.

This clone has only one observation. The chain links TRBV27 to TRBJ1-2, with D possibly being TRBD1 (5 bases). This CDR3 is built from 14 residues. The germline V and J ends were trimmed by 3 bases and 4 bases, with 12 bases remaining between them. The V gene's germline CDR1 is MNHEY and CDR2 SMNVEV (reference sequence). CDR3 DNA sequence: TGTGCCAGCAGTTTTGACAGCTCCCCCTATGGCTACACCTTC. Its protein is CASSFDSSPYGYTF.

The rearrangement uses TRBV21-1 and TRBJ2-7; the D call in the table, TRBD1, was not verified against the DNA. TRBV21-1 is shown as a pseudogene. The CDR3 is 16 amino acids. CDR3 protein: CASTAHRGQGSYEQYF. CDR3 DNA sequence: TGTGCCAGCACAGCCCACCGTGGCCAGGGTTCCTACGAGCAGTACTTC.